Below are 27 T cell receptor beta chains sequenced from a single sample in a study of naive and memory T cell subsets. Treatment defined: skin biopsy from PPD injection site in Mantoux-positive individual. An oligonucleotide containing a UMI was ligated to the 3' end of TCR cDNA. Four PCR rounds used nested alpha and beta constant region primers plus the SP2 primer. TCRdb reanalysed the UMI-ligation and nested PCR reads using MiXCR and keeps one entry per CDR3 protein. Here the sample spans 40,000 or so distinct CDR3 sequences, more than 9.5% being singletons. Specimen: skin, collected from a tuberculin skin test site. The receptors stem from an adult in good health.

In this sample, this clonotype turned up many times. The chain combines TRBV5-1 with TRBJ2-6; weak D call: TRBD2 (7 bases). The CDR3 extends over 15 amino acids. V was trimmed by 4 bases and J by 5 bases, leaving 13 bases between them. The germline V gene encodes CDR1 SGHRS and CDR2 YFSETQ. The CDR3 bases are TGCGCCAGCAGCGGGGGGGGGGCTAGGGCCAACGTCCTGACTTTC. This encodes CASSGGGARANVLTF.

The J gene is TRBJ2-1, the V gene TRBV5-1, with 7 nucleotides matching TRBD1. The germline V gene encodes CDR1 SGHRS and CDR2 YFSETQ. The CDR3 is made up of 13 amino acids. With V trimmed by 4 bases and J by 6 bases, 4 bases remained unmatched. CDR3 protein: CASSLRTGNEQFF. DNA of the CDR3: TGCGCCAGCAGCCTCAGGACAGGCAATGAGCAGTTCTTC.

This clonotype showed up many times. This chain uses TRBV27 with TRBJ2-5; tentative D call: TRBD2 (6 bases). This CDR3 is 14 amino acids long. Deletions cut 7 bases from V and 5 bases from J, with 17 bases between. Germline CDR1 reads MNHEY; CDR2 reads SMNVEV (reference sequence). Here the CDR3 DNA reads TGTGCCAGCAACTCGGGAGCCACGCGGGAGACCCAGTACTTC. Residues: CASNSGATRETQYF.

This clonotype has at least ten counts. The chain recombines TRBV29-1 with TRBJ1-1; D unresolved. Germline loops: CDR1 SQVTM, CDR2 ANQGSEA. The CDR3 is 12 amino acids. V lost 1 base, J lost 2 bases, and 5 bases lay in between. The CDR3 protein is CSVEADNTEAFF. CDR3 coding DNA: TGCAGCGTTGAAGCGGATAACACTGAAGCTTTCTTT.

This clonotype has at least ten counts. The CDR3 is CASSVGGETGELFF. The CDR3 DNA reads as TGTGCCAGCAGTGTGGGGGGCGAGACCGGGGAGCTGTTTTTT. This chain uses TRBV6-4 with TRBJ2-2; the D gene could be TRBD1 or TRBD2 (6 bases each). V was clipped by 4 bases and J by 5 bases, with 11 bases between them. Germline CDR1 reads MRHNA; CDR2 reads SNTAGT. This CDR3 spans 14 amino acids.

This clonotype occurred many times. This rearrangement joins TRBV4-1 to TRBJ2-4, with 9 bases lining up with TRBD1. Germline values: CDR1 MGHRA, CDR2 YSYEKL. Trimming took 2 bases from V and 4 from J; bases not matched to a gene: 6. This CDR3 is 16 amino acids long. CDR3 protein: CASSQLMGQGKNIQYF. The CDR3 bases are TGCGCCAGCAGCCAACTCATGGGACAGGGAAAAAACATTCAGTACTTC.

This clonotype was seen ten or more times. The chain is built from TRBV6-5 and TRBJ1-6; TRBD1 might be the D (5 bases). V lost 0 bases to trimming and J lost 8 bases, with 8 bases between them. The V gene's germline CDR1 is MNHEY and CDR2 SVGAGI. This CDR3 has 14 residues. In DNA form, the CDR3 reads TGTGCCAGCAGTTACTCGAGCAGGGATTCACCCCTCCACTTT. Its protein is CASSYSSRDSPLHF.

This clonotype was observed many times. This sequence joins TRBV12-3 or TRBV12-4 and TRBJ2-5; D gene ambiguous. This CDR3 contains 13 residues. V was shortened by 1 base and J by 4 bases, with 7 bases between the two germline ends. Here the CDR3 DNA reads TGTGCCAGCAGTTTAGGCAGTCGAGAGACCCAGTACTTC. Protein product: CASSLGSRETQYF.

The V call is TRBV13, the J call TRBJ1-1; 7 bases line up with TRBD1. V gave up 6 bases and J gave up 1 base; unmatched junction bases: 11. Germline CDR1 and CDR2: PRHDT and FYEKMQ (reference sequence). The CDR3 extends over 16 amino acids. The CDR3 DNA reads TGTGCCAGCAGTTTCATTCCGGGACAGAGGAACACTGAAGCTTTCTTT. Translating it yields CASSFIPGQRNTEAFF.

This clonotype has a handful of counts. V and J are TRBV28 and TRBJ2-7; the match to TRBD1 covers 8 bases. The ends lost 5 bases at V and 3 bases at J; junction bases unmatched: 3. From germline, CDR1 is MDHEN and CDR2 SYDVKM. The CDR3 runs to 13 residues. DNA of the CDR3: TGTGCCAGCAGTGTCGGACAGGGCTACGAGCAGTACTTC. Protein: CASSVGQGYEQYF.

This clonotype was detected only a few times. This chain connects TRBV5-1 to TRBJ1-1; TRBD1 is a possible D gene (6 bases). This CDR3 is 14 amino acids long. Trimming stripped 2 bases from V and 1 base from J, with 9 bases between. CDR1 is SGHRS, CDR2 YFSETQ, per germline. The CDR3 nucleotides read TGCGCCAGCAGCTTACGGACAGAGAACACTGAAGCTTTCTTT. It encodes CASSLRTENTEAFF.

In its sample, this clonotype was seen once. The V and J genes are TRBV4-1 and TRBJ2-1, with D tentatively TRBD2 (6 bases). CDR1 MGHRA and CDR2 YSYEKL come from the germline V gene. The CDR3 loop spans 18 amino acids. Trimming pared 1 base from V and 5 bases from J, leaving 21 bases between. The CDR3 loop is CASSQAFEGGGPDNEQFF. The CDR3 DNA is TGCGCCAGCAGCCAAGCTTTTGAGGGAGGCGGACCAGACAATGAGCAGTTCTTC.

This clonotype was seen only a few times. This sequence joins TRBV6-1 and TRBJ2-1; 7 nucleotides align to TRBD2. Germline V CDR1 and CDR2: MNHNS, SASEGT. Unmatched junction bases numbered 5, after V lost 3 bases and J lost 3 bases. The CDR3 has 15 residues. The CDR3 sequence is CASSESLADYNEQFF. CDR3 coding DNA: TGTGCCAGCAGTGAGAGCCTAGCGGACTACAATGAGCAGTTCTTC.

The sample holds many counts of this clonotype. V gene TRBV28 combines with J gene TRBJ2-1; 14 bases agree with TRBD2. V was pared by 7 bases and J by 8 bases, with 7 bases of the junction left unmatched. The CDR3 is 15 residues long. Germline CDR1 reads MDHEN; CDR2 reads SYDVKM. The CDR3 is CASTWTSGRNDEQFF. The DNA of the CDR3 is TGTGCCAGCACCTGGACTAGCGGGAGGAACGATGAGCAGTTCTTC.

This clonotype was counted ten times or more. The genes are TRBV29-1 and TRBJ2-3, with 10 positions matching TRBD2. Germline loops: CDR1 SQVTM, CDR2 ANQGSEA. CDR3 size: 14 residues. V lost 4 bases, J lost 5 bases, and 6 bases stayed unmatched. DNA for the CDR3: TGCAGCGTTGGGGTAGCGGGAGGTGGAGATACGCAGTATTTT. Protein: CSVGVAGGGDTQYF.

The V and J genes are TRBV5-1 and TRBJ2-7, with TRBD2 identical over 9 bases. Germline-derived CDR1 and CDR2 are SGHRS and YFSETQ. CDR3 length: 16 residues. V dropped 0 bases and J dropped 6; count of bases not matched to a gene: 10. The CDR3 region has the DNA TGCGCCAGCAGCTTGGAGTACGCGGGAGGGCCGGGCGAGCAGTACTTC. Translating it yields CASSLEYAGGPGEQYF.

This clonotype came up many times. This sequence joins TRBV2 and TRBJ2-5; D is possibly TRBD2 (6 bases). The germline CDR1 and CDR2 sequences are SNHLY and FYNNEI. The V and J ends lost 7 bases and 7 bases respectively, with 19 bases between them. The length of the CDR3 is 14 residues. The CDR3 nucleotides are TGTGCCAGCAAGGACGGCCCTGCGGGATCGACCCAGTACTTC. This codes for CASKDGPAGSTQYF.

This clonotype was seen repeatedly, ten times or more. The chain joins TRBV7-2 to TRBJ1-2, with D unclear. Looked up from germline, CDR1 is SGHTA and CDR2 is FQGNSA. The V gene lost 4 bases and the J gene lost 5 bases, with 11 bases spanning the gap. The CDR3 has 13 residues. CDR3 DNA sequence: TGTGCCAGCAGCTCCGTCGCCGCATATGGCTACACCTTC. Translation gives CASSSVAAYGYTF.

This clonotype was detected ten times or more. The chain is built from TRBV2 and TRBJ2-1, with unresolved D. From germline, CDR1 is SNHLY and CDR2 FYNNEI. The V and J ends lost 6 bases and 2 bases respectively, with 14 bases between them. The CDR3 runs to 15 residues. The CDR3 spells CASRDAEVTYNEQFF. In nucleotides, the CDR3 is TGTGCCAGCAGAGACGCAGAAGTTACCTACAATGAGCAGTTCTTC.

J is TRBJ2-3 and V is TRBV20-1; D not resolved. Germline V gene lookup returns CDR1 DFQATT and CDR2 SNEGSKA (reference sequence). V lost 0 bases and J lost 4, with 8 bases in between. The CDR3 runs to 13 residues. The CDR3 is CSAREPGSDTQYF. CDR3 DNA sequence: TGCAGTGCTAGAGAACCGGGCTCAGATACGCAGTATTTT.

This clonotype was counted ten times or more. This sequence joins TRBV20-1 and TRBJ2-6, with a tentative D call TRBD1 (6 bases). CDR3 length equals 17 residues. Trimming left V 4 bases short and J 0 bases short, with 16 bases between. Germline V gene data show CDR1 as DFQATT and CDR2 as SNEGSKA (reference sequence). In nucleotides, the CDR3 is TGCAGTGCTATCCGGGGCAGGGGATTCTCTGGGGCCAACGTCCTGACTTTC. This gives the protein CSAIRGRGFSGANVLTF.

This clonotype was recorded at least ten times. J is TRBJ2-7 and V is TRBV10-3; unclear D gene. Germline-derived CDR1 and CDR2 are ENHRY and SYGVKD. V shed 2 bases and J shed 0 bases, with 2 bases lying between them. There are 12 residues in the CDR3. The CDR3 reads CAISESSYEQYF. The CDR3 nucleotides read TGTGCCATCAGTGAGAGCTCCTACGAGCAGTACTTC.

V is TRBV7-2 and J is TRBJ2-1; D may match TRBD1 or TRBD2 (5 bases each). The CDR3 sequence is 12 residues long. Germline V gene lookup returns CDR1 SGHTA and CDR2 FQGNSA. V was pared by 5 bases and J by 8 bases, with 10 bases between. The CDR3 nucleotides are TGTGCCAGCAGCCCTAGCAGGGATGAGCAGTTCTTC. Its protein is CASSPSRDEQFF. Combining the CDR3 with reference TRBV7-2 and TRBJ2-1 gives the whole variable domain GAGVSQSPSNKVTEKGKDVELRCDPISGHTALYWYRQSLGQGLEFLIYFQGNSAPDKSGLPSDRFSAERTGGSVSTLTIQRTQQEDSAVYLCASSPSRDEQFFGPGTRLTVL.

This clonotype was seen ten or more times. This CDR3 is CSVLPLAGYNEQFF. The CDR3 DNA reads as TGCAGCGTCCTACCCCTAGCGGGATACAATGAGCAGTTCTTC. This chain links TRBV29-1 with TRBJ2-1, with 9 bases fitting TRBD2. Germline V gives CDR1 SQVTM, CDR2 ANQGSEA. V dropped 6 bases and J dropped 4; count of bases not matched to a gene: 7. The CDR3 is 14 residues long.

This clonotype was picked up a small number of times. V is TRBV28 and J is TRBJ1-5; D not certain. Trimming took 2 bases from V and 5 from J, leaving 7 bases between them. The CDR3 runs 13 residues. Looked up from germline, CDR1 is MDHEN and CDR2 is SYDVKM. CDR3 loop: CASSLPPDQPQHF. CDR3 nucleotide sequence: TGTGCCAGCAGTTTACCTCCAGATCAGCCCCAGCATTTT. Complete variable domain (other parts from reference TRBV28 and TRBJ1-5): DVKVTQSSRYLVKRTGEKVFLECVQDMDHENMFWYRQDPGLGLRLIYFSYDVKMKEKGDIPEGYSVSREKKERFSLILESASTNQTSMYLCASSLPPDQPQHFGDGTRLSIL.

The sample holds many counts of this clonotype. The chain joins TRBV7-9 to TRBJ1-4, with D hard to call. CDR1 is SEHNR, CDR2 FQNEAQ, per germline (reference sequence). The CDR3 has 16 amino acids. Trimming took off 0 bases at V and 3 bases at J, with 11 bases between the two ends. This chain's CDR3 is CASSLADTVSNEKLFF. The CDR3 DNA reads TGTGCCAGCAGCTTAGCGGATACGGTTTCTAATGAAAAACTGTTTTTT.

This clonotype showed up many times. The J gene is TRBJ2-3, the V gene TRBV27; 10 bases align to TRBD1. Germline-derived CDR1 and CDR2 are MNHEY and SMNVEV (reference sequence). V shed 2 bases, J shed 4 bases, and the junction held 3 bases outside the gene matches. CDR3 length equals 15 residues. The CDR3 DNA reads TGTGCCAGCAGTTTAGGACAGGGGGTCGCAGATACGCAGTATTTT. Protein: CASSLGQGVADTQYF.